The rows below give T cell receptor beta chains drawn from one sample of a study of T cells in Graves' hyperthyroidism and ophthalmopathy. A single record per CDR3 protein comes from TCRdb applying MiXCR to the multiplex PCR reads. Among some 530,000 distinct CDR3 sequences listed, 22% were seen once. Sequenced material: blood. Receptors originate from a woman between 70 and 85 years old with Graves' ophthalmopathy. Both conserved end residues are part of each CDR3. Fields, in order: J gene, clone size, D gene, V gene, CDR3 protein, CDR3 DNA. A D gene is named only where the DNA matches it firmly. The size of a clone is reported for some rows only, either as once, few or many, or as a class for expanded clones.

J gene: TRBJ2-2; clone size: NA; D gene: TRBD2; V gene: TRBV12-3/TRBV12-4; CDR3 protein: CASSRTSGPGELFF; CDR3 DNA: TGTGCCAGCAGCAGGACTAGCGGCCCTGGGGAGCTGTTTTTT
J gene: TRBJ2-1; clone size: many; D gene: NA; V gene: TRBV12-3/TRBV12-4; CDR3 protein: CASRAVGNEQFF; CDR3 DNA: TGTGCCAGCAGGGCAGTCGGGAATGAGCAGTTCTTC
J gene: TRBJ1-4; clone size: NA; D gene: NA; V gene: TRBV7-9; CDR3 protein: CASSVTDREKLFF; CDR3 DNA: TGTGCCAGCAGCGTTACCGACAGGGAAAAACTGTTTTTT
J gene: TRBJ1-1; clone size: NA; D gene: NA; V gene: TRBV7-9; CDR3 protein: CASSLQQGTEAFF; CDR3 DNA: TGTGCCAGCAGCTTACAACAGGGAACTGAAGCTTTCTTT
J gene: TRBJ2-5; clone size: many; D gene: NA; V gene: TRBV7-2; CDR3 protein: CASSPDWGRPRMAQYF; CDR3 DNA: TGTGCCAGCAGCCCTGATTGGGGACGCCCTCGGATGGCCCAGTACTTC
J gene: TRBJ1-1; clone size: NA; D gene: NA; V gene: TRBV6-1; CDR3 protein: CASSGDLNEAFF; CDR3 DNA: TGTGCCAGCAGTGGCGACCTAAATGAAGCTTTCTTT
J gene: TRBJ1-2; clone size: NA; D gene: NA; V gene: TRBV20-1; CDR3 protein: CSARNRVDGYTF; CDR3 DNA: TGCAGTGCTAGAAACAGGGTCGACGGCTACACCTTC
J gene: TRBJ1-4; clone size: few; D gene: TRBD1; V gene: TRBV6-1; CDR3 protein: CASRSTRQGIDEKLFF; CDR3 DNA: TGTGCCAGCAGATCGACCCGACAGGGGATTGATGAAAAACTGTTTTTT
J gene: TRBJ2-6; clone size: few; D gene: NA; V gene: TRBV6-2/TRBV6-3; CDR3 protein: CASSYPRVSGANVLTF; CDR3 DNA: TGTGCCAGCAGTTACCCCAGGGTATCTGGGGCCAACGTCCTGACTTTC
J gene: TRBJ2-1; clone size: few; D gene: TRBD2; V gene: TRBV3-1; CDR3 protein: CASSPGGTMNEQFF; CDR3 DNA: TGTGCCAGCAGCCCGGGGGGAACTATGAATGAGCAGTTCTTC
J gene: TRBJ1-1; clone size: few; D gene: NA; V gene: TRBV19; CDR3 protein: CASSNTGWLNTEAFF; CDR3 DNA: TGTGCCAGTAGCAATACAGGGTGGTTAAACACTGAAGCTTTCTTT
J gene: TRBJ1-2; clone size: few; D gene: TRBD1; V gene: TRBV30; CDR3 protein: CAWSVGTGGVSYGYTF; CDR3 DNA: TGTGCCTGGAGTGTAGGGACAGGGGGCGTGAGCTATGGCTACACCTTC
J gene: TRBJ2-5; clone size: NA; D gene: TRBD2; V gene: TRBV5-1; CDR3 protein: CASSLRGLERETQYF; CDR3 DNA: TGCGCCAGCAGCCTCCGAGGACTAGAAAGGGAGACCCAGTACTTC
J gene: TRBJ2-1; clone size: NA; D gene: NA; V gene: TRBV5-6; CDR3 protein: CASSFPPSQRNEQFF; CDR3 DNA: TGTGCCAGCAGCTTTCCCCCCTCACAAAGAAATGAGCAGTTCTTC
J gene: TRBJ2-7; clone size: NA; D gene: NA; V gene: TRBV10-3; CDR3 protein: CAISDLDSGSYEQYF; CDR3 DNA: TGTGCCATCAGTGATCTGGACAGCGGTTCCTACGAGCAGTACTTC
J gene: TRBJ2-7; clone size: many; D gene: TRBD2; V gene: TRBV6-2/TRBV6-3; CDR3 protein: CASSTGTSDYEQYF; CDR3 DNA: TGTGCCAGCAGTACCGGGACTAGCGACTACGAGCAGTACTTC
J gene: TRBJ2-1; clone size: few; D gene: NA; V gene: TRBV20-1; CDR3 protein: CSASPGTKGNEQFF; CDR3 DNA: TGCAGTGCTAGTCCCGGGACAAAGGGAAATGAGCAGTTCTTC
J gene: TRBJ2-5; clone size: NA; D gene: TRBD1; V gene: TRBV11-3; CDR3 protein: CASSPRTGDQETQYF; CDR3 DNA: TGTGCCAGCAGCCCCCGGACAGGAGACCAAGAGACCCAGTACTTC